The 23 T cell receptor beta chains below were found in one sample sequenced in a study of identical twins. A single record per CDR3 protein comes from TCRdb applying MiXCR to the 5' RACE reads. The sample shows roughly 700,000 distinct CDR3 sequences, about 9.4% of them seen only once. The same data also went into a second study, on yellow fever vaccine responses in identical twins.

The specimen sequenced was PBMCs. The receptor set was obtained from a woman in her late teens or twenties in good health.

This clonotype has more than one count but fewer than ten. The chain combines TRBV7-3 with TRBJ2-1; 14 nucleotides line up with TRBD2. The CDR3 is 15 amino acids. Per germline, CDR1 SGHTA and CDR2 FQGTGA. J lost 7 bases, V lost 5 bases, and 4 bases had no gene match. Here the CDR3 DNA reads TGTGCCAGCAGCATGACTAGCGGGGGGGCGAATGAGCAGTTCTTC. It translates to CASSMTSGGANEQFF.

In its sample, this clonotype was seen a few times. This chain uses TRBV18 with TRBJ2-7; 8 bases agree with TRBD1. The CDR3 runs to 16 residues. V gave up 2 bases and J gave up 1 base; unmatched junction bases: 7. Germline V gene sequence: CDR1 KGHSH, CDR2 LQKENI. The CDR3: CASSPEAQGASYEQYF. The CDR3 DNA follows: TGTGCCAGCTCACCAGAAGCCCAGGGGGCGTCCTACGAGCAGTACTTC.

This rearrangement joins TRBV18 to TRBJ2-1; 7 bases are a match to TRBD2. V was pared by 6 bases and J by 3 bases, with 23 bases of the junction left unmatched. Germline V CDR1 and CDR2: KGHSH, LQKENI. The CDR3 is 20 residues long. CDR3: CASSLRGLQSREIFYNEQFF. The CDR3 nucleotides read TGTGCCAGCTCCCTAAGAGGGTTGCAGTCGCGGGAGATCTTCTACAATGAGCAGTTCTTC.

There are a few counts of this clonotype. Here the CDR3 DNA reads TGTGCCAGCAGTTTCTTACAGGGTAACACCGGGGAGCTGTTTTTT. It codes for CASSFLQGNTGELFF. The chain recombines TRBV28 with TRBJ2-2; TRBD1 is a possible D gene (6 bases). V was cut by 3 bases and J by 2 bases, with 10 bases left in between. CDR1 MDHEN and CDR2 SYDVKM come from the germline V gene. The CDR3 is 15 residues long. Full variable domain (rest looked up from reference TRBV28 and TRBJ2-2): DVKVTQSSRYLVKRTGEKVFLECVQDMDHENMFWYRQDPGLGLRLIYFSYDVKMKEKGDIPEGYSVSREKKERFSLILESASTNQTSMYLCASSFLQGNTGELFFGEGSRLTVL.

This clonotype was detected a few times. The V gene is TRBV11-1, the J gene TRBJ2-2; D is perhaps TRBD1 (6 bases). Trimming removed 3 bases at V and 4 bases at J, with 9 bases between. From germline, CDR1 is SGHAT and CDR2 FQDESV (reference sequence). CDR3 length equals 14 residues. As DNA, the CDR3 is TGTGCCAGCAGCTTCAGGGGCCCCACCGGGGAGCTGTTTTTT. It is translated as CASSFRGPTGELFF.

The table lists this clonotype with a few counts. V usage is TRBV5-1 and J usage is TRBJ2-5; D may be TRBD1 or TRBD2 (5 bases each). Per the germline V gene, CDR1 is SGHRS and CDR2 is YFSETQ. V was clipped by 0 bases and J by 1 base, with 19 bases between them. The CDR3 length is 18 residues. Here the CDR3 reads CASSLGPDRERGQETQYF. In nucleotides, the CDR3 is TGCGCCAGCAGCTTGGGTCCGGACCGAGAGAGGGGCCAAGAGACCCAGTACTTC. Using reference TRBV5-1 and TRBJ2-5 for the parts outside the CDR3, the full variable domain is KAGVTQTPRYLIKTRGQQVTLSCSPISGHRSVSWYQQTPGQGLQFLFEYFSETQRNKGNFPGRFSGRQFSNSRSEMNVSTLELGDSALYLCASSLGPDRERGQETQYFGPGTRLLVL.

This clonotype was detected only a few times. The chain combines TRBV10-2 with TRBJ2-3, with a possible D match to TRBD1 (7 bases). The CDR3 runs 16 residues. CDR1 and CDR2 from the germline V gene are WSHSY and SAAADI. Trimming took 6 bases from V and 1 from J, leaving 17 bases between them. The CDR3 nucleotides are TGCGCCAGCAGGGGGAGACAGGGCGGGGGCACAGATACGCAGTATTTT. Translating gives CASRGRQGGGTDTQYF.

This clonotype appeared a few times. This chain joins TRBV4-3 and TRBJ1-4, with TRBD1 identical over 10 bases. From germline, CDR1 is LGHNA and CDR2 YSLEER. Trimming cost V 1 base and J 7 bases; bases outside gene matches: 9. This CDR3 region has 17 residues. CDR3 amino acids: CASSQALDRGQGEKLFF. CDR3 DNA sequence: TGCGCCAGCAGCCAAGCTCTCGACAGGGGGCAGGGTGAAAAACTGTTTTTT.

CDR3 sequence reads: CASSSPGWSLETDTQYF. In DNA, the CDR3 is TGTGCCAGCAGCTCACCGGGCTGGTCGCTGGAGACAGATACGCAGTATTTT. The gene calls are TRBV7-9 and TRBJ2-3, with D unresolved. Germline V gives CDR1 SEHNR, CDR2 FQNEAQ (reference sequence). Trimming removed 4 bases from V and 3 bases from J, with 20 bases in between. The CDR3 is 17 residues long.

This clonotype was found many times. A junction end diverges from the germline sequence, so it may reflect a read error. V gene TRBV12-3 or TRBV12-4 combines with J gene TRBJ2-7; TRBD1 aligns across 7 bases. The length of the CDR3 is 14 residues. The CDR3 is CASSSGTETYEQYF. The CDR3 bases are TGCGCCAGCAGCTCCGGGACAGAGACCTACGAGCAGTACTTC.

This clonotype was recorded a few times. CDR3 region: CASSYIGRQETQYF. The CDR3 DNA sequence: TGTGCCAGCAGTTACATCGGGCGGCAAGAGACCCAGTACTTC. The genes are TRBV6-2 or TRBV6-3 and TRBJ2-5; D remains unclear. Germline values: CDR1 MNHEY, CDR2 SVGEGT. The CDR3 length is 14 residues. V lost 2 bases to trimming and J lost 2 bases, with 9 bases between them.

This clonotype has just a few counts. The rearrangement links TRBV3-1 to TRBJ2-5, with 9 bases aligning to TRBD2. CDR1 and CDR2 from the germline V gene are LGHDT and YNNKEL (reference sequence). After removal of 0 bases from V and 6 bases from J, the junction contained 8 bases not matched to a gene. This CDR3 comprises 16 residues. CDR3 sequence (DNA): TGTGCCAGCAGCCAAGAAGTTGCTAGCGGGATACAGACCCAGTACTTC. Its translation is CASSQEVASGIQTQYF.

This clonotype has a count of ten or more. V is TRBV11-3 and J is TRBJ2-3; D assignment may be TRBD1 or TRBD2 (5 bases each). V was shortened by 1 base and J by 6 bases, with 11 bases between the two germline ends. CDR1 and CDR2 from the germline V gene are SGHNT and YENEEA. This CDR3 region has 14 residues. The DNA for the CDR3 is TGTGCCAGCAGCTTAGGGCAGGGAGAGGATACGCAGTATTTT. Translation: CASSLGQGEDTQYF.

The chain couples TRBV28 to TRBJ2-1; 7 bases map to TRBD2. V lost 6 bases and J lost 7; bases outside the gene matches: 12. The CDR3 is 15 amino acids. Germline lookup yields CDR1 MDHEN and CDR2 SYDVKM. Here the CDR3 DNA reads TGTGCCAGCAGCTTCCCCGAGCGGGGTACGAATGAGCAGTTCTTC. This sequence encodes CASSFPERGTNEQFF.

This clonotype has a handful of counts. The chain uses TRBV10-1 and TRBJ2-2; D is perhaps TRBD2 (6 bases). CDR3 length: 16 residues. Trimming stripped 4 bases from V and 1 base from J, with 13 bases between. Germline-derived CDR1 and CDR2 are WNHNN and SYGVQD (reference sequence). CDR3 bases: TGCGCCAGCAGTGGCGTGGGGGGAAGGAACACCGGGGAGCTGTTTTTT. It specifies CASSGVGGRNTGELFF.

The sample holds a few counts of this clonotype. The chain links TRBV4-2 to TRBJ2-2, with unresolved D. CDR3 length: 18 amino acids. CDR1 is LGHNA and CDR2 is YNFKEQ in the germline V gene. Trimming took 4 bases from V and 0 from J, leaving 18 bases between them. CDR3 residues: CASSPRVWQASNTGELFF. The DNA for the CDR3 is TGTGCCAGCAGCCCCCGGGTGTGGCAGGCCTCGAACACCGGGGAGCTGTTTTTT.

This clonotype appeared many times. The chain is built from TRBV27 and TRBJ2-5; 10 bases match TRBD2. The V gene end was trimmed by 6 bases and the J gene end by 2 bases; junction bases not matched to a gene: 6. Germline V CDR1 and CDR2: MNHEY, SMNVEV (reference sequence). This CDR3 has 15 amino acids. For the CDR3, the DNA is TGTGCCAGCAGCACAGCGGGAGGGCGGCAAGAGACCCAGTACTTC. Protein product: CASSTAGGRQETQYF.

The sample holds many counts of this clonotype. The CDR3 nucleotides are TGTGCCAGCAGTGTGGCCGGGACACCCCTTTATGGCTACACCTTC. This gives the protein CASSVAGTPLYGYTF. The chain couples TRBV2 to TRBJ1-2; perhaps TRBD1 as D (6 bases). Trimming took off 4 bases at V and 5 bases at J, with 17 bases between the two ends. The germline V gene has CDR1 SNHLY and CDR2 FYNNEI. This CDR3 spans 15 amino acids.

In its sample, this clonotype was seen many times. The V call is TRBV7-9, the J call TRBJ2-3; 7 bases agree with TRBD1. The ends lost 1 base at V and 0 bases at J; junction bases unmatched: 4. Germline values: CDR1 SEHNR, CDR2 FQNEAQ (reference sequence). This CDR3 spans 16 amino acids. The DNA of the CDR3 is TGTGCCAGCAGCTTAGGAGGGGGCCCTAGCACAGATACGCAGTATTTT. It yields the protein CASSLGGGPSTDTQYF. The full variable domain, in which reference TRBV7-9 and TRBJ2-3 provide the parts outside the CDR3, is DTGVSQNPRHKITKRGQNVTFRCDPISEHNRLYWYRQTLGQGPEFLTYFQNEAQLEKSRLLSDRFSAERPKGSFSTLEIQRTEQGDSAMYLCASSLGGGPSTDTQYFGPGTRLTVL.

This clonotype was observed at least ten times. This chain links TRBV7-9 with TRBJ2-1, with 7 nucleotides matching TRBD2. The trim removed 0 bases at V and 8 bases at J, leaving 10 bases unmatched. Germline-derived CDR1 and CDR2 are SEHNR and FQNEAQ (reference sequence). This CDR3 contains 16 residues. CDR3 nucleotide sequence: TGTGCCAGCAGCTTAGCTGGCGGCGGGAGATCGGATGAGCAGTTCTTC. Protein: CASSLAGGGRSDEQFF.

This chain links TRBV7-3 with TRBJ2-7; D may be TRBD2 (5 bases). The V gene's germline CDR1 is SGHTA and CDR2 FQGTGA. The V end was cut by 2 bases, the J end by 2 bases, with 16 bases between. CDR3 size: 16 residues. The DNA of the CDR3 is TGTGCCAGCAGCTTAGGGAGACGGGCAGGCGCCTACGAGCAGTACTTC. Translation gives CASSLGRRAGAYEQYF.

CDR3 in amino acids: CASSQGGAGVHGDYYEQYF. CDR3 coding DNA: TGTGCCAGCAGCCAAGGAGGAGCGGGAGTACACGGGGATTACTACGAGCAGTACTTC. J is TRBJ2-7 and V is TRBV4-2; 8 bases fit TRBD2. V was clipped by 1 base and J by 3 bases; unmatched bases: 17. Germline V lookup: CDR1 LGHNA, CDR2 YNFKEQ. The CDR3 contains 19 residues.

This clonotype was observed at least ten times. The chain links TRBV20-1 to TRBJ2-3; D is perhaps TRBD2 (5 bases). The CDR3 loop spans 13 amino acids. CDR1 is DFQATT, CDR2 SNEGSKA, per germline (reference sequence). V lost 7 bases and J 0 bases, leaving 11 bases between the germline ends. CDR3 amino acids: CSERSRSTDTQYF. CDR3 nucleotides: TGCAGTGAGCGGTCTCGAAGCACAGATACGCAGTATTTT.